These T cell receptor beta chains were read from a single sample in a study of cytomegalovirus exposure and HLA in healthy donors. Method: immunoSEQ multiplex PCR; TCRdb's copy keeps in-frame clones and lacks some. The sample has about 92,000 clones, 65% to 85% seen once. What was sequenced was PBMCs. The receptors derive from a young man in good health and CMV-seronegative. CDR3s include the opening cysteine and the closing phenylalanine or tryptophan. A D gene is named only where the DNA matches it firmly.

V	J	D	CDR3	DNA
TRBV30	TRBJ2-5	.	CAWSGLGSVQETQYF	TGTGCCTGGAGTGGCCTAGGTAGTGTTCAAGAGACCCAGTACTTC
TRBV27	TRBJ2-1	TRBD1	CASSQTGGGYNEQFF	TGTGCCAGCAGCCAGACAGGGGGTGGCTACAATGAGCAGTTCTTC
TRBV14	TRBJ1-2	TRBD1	CASSQEDRAGGYTF	TGTGCCAGCAGCCAGGAAGACAGGGCTGGGGGCTACACCTTC
TRBV5-1	TRBJ1-1	.	CASSLEGLGANTEAFF	TGCGCCAGCAGCTTGGAAGGCCTGGGGGCTAACACTGAAGCTTTCTTT
TRBV21-1	TRBJ1-1	.	CASSKGQGDTEAFF	TGTGCCAGCAGCAAGGGACAGGGGGATACTGAAGCTTTCTTT
TRBV4-1	TRBJ2-7	TRBD1	CASSLIIPRGTGSIEQYF	TGCGCCAGCAGCCTTATCATCCCCCGGGGGACAGGGTCCATCGAGCAGTACTTC
TRBV19	TRBJ2-2	.	CASKGNEATGELFF	TGTGCCAGTAAGGGGAATGAGGCCACCGGGGAGCTGTTTTTT
TRBV6-5	TRBJ2-7	TRBD1	CASSLRQTGAYEQYF	TGTGCCAGCAGCCTCCGACAGACAGGGGCCTACGAGCAGTACTTC
TRBV5-8	TRBJ2-7	.	CASSLAYSYEQYF	TGTGCCAGCAGCTTGGCGTACAGCTACGAGCAGTACTTC
TRBV7-9	TRBJ1-1	.	CASSAWEQGMSEAFF	TGTGCCAGCAGCGCCTGGGAGCAGGGGATGAGTGAAGCTTTCTTT
TRBV2	TRBJ1-5	TRBD1	CASSKDRLANQPQHF	TGTGCCAGCAGTAAGGACAGGTTAGCAAATCAGCCCCAGCATTTT
TRBV29-1	TRBJ1-1	.	CSAEDMNTEAFF	TGTAGCGCTGAAGACATGAACACTGAAGCTTTCTTT
TRBV6-1	TRBJ1-5	TRBD1	CASSEARMRDSRNSNQPQHF	TGTGCCAGCAGTGAAGCCCGAATGAGGGACAGTCGAAATAGCAATCAGCCCCAGCATTTT
TRBV9	TRBJ1-4	.	CASSPWSSGGAGNEKLFF	TGTGCCAGCAGCCCCTGGTCGTCGGGAGGGGCGGGTAATGAAAAACTGTTTTTT
TRBV27	TRBJ1-2	TRBD1	CASGGTGGIGYTF	TGTGCCAGCGGCGGGACAGGGGGCATTGGCTACACCTTC
TRBV2	TRBJ2-5	TRBD2	CASSRSGGRETQYF	TGTGCCAGCAGTAGAAGCGGGGGGCGGGAGACCCAGTACTTC
TRBV6-1	TRBJ1-1	TRBD1	CASSEDRGDTEAFF	TGTGCCAGCAGTGAAGACAGGGGGGACACTGAAGCTTTCTTT
TRBV9	TRBJ1-6	TRBD1	CASSAGDSNSPLHF	TGTGCCAGCAGCGCCGGGGACAGTAATTCACCCCTCCACTTT
TRBV5-6	TRBJ1-1	.	CASSLGSRGNTEAFF	TGTGCCAGCAGCTTGGGATCCAGGGGGAACACTGAAGCTTTCTTT
TRBV7-9	TRBJ2-7	.	CASSSWTGSKNEQYF	TGTGCCAGCAGCTCCTGGACGGGGTCCAAGAACGAGCAGTACTTC
TRBV6-5	TRBJ1-2	TRBD1	CASRQGVGGYTF	TGTGCCAGCAGACAGGGGGTAGGTGGCTACACCTTC